These 26 T cell receptor beta chains originate from one sample sequenced in a study of T-cell reconstitution after alpha-beta-depleted transplantation in children. Using unique molecular identifiers, the investigators prepared the TCRbeta library. In TCRdb, the PCR reads were re-called with MiXCR into one record per CDR3 protein. The sample carries a few hundred thousand distinct CDR3 sequences, roughly 11% recorded once. The source was PBMCs from the stem cell graft donor, collected from the stem cell graft. These TCRs come from a human donor who donated a stem cell graft to a child with acute myeloid leukemia.

The chain couples TRBV7-2 to TRBJ2-2; D not certain. The germline V gene encodes CDR1 SGHTA and CDR2 FQGNSA. V was shortened by 3 bases and J by 0 bases, with 11 bases between the two germline ends. The CDR3 extends over 16 amino acids. For the CDR3, the DNA is TGTGCCAGCAGCTTGTTTTCGGTAACGAACACCGGGGAGCTGTTTTTT. This sequence encodes CASSLFSVTNTGELFF.

The chain joins TRBV5-4 to TRBJ2-1, with 9 positions matching TRBD2. This CDR3 has 15 residues. The ends lost 2 bases at V and 7 bases at J; junction bases unmatched: 7. Germline CDR1 SGHNT, CDR2 YYREEE (reference sequence). The CDR3 sequence: CASSFDGGRANEQFF. The CDR3 DNA sequence: TGTGCCAGCAGCTTTGATGGCGGGAGGGCAAATGAGCAGTTCTTC.

This clonotype was found many times. V and J are TRBV6-5 and TRBJ2-5, with 9 positions matching TRBD1. CDR3 length equals 14 residues. Per germline, CDR1 MNHEY and CDR2 SVGAGI. The V segment lost 2 bases and the J segment 4 bases; nucleotides outside the gene matches: 2. The CDR3 is CASSYGTGRETQYF. The CDR3 bases are TGTGCCAGCAGTTACGGGACAGGGCGAGAGACCCAGTACTTC.

This clonotype showed up many times. The rearrangement uses TRBV12-3 or TRBV12-4 and TRBJ2-1, with 8 bases fitting TRBD1. The CDR3 is 15 residues long. V was pared by 10 bases and J by 4 bases, with 12 bases of the junction left unmatched. In DNA form, the CDR3 reads TGTGCCACCTCAAAAGGACAGGGCTATTACAATGAGCAGTTCTTC. Amino acid sequence: CATSKGQGYYNEQFF.

This clonotype was observed at least ten times. The V call is TRBV20-1, the J call TRBJ2-3; 8 bases align to TRBD2. Germline CDR1 and CDR2: DFQATT and SNEGSKA (reference sequence). CDR3 length equals 12 residues. Germline trimming cut 7 bases from V and 2 bases from J; bases unmatched to any gene: 2. The CDR3 bases are TGCAGTGTCGGGGGGGTCACAGATACGCAGTATTTT. It encodes CSVGGVTDTQYF.

The CDR3 nucleotides read TGTGCCAGCCGTAGCGGGGGGTCCTACAATGAGCAGTTCTTC. The encoded protein is CASRSGGSYNEQFF. This chain links TRBV5-8 with TRBJ2-1; the match to TRBD2 covers 10 bases. The CDR3 has 14 amino acids. Germline V CDR1 and CDR2: SGHTS, YDEGEE. Trimming took 7 bases from V and 1 from J; bases not matched to a gene: 2.

This clonotype showed up just a few times. This rearrangement joins TRBV7-3 to TRBJ1-1, with TRBD1 matching 9 bases. Germline CDR1 is SGHTA and CDR2 is FQGTGA. V lost 2 bases to trimming and J lost 4 bases; unmatched junction nucleotides: 2. CDR3 length: 14 amino acids. This CDR3 reads CASSLGDRATEAFF. CDR3 sequence (DNA): TGTGCCAGCAGCTTAGGGGACAGGGCCACTGAAGCTTTCTTT.

The chain has TRBV20-1 and TRBJ2-3, with 11 bases aligning to TRBD1. CDR1 is DFQATT, CDR2 SNEGSKA, per germline (reference sequence). CDR3 length equals 15 residues. V was pared by 6 bases and J by 3 bases, with 8 bases of the junction left unmatched. CDR3 nucleotides: TGCAGTGCCCGCGGACAGGGGGCGCGGACAGATACGCAGTATTTT. Its translation: CSARGQGARTDTQYF.

This chain joins TRBV11-2 and TRBJ2-3; TRBD1 agrees at 8 bases. CDR3 size: 17 residues. Germline V CDR1 and CDR2: SGHAT, FQNNGV. V trimming: 5 bases; J trimming: 0 bases; junction bases outside the gene matches: 10. CDR3 in DNA: TGTGCCAGCAGCCCCTACCCGACAGGGGTCAGCACAGATACGCAGTATTTT. Its protein is CASSPYPTGVSTDTQYF.

This clonotype was picked up many times. The chain combines TRBV20-1 with TRBJ2-5; no reliable D call. The CDR3 has 14 amino acids. From germline, CDR1 is DFQATT and CDR2 SNEGSKA (reference sequence). The V end lost 5 bases, the J end lost 2 bases, and 15 bases lay between the germline ends. For the CDR3, the DNA is TGCAGTGCTCCCCGACCCGACCATCAAGAGACCCAGTACTTC. Its translation is CSAPRPDHQETQYF.

This clonotype showed up many times. The chain combines TRBV6-1 with TRBJ1-3, with 8 bases matching TRBD1. CDR1 MNHNS and CDR2 SASEGT come from the germline V gene. This CDR3 is 16 amino acids long. The J segment lost 3 bases and the V segment lost 5 bases, leaving 9 bases of the junction unmatched. CDR3 region: CASSLSGQGSGNTIYF. As DNA, the CDR3 is TGTGCCAGCAGTCTAAGCGGACAGGGCAGTGGAAACACCATATATTTT.

Many counts were recorded for this clonotype. The chain combines TRBV21-1 with TRBJ1-1. TRBV21-1 is a pseudogene locus. This CDR3 has 14 residues. The CDR3 here is CASSNPGGATEAFF. The CDR3 DNA follows: TGTGCCAGCAGCAACCCCGGAGGGGCCACTGAAGCTTTCTTT.

This chain joins TRBV5-5 and TRBJ2-3; a weak D match, TRBD1 (5 bases). This CDR3 contains 15 residues. From germline, CDR1 is SGHKS and CDR2 YYEKEE (reference sequence). With 4 bases removed from V and 2 bases from J, the gap between germline ends came to 14 bases. The CDR3, as DNA: TGTGCCAGCAGCCCGACCGTGGGGCCCACAGATACGCAGTATTTT. Its translation is CASSPTVGPTDTQYF.

The V and J genes are TRBV3-1 and TRBJ1-5; D is undetermined. The length of the CDR3 is 13 residues. The ends were cut back, 3 bases at V and 7 bases at J, with 10 bases in the middle. In germline, CDR1 is LGHDT, CDR2 YNNKEL (reference sequence). CDR3 loop: CASSQSTAQPQHF. CDR3 sequence (DNA): TGTGCCAGCAGCCAGTCCACGGCCCAGCCCCAGCATTTT.

The gene calls are TRBV12-3 or TRBV12-4 and TRBJ1-2; D unclear. The CDR3 totals 12 residues. V shed 1 base and J shed 9 bases, with 9 bases lying between them. The CDR3, as DNA: TGTGCCAGCAGTTTAGGGATAGGCCGCTACACCTTC. This encodes CASSLGIGRYTF.

This clonotype was observed a few times. This chain uses TRBV29-1 with TRBJ2-5; the D gene could be TRBD1 or TRBD2 (6 bases each). Germline CDR1 reads SQVTM; CDR2 reads ANQGSEA. This CDR3 contains 13 residues. Deletions cut 6 bases from V and 4 bases from J, with 15 bases between. The CDR3 spells CSVKGGQGETQYF. The CDR3, as DNA: TGCAGCGTCAAAGGGGGGCAGGGAGAGACCCAGTACTTC.

This clonotype was observed a few times. V gene TRBV12-3 or TRBV12-4 combines with J gene TRBJ2-3; TRBD2 matches 7 bases. V lost 6 bases to trimming and J lost 2 bases; unmatched junction nucleotides: 11. This CDR3 has 16 amino acids. The CDR3 DNA follows: TGTGCCAGCAGCCTAGGTCGGGGGGTGCTCACAGATACGCAGTATTTT. Translation gives CASSLGRGVLTDTQYF.

The gene calls are TRBV20-1 and TRBJ2-3; D is undetermined. Per germline, CDR1 DFQATT and CDR2 SNEGSKA (reference sequence). V lost 5 bases and J lost 1, with 10 bases in between. This CDR3 spans 13 amino acids. CDR3 coding DNA: TGCAGTGCTGAACCGCAAGGCACAGATACGCAGTATTTT. This translates into CSAEPQGTDTQYF.

In this sample, this clonotype turned up a few times. J is TRBJ2-1 and V is TRBV11-3; D might be TRBD2 (7 bases). Germline CDR1 SGHNT, CDR2 YENEEA. V lost 0 bases to trimming and J lost 5 bases, with 17 bases between them. CDR3 length: 17 amino acids. The CDR3 is CASSLDRLGGPNNEQFF. CDR3 DNA: TGTGCCAGCAGCTTAGATAGGCTGGGGGGGCCAAACAATGAGCAGTTCTTC.

The chain combines TRBV20-1 with TRBJ1-1; TRBD1 matches at 12 bases. V shed 4 bases, J shed 0 bases, and the junction held 9 bases outside the gene matches. CDR1 and CDR2 (germline): DFQATT, SNEGSKA (reference sequence). The CDR3 consists of 17 residues. The CDR3 sequence: CSATGTGGLAVNTEAFF. CDR3 nucleotide sequence: TGCAGTGCTACTGGGACAGGGGGCCTGGCGGTGAACACTGAAGCTTTCTTT.

The rearrangement uses TRBV12-3 or TRBV12-4 and TRBJ1-5, with D unresolved. V was trimmed by 4 bases and J by 2 bases, leaving 18 bases between them. The CDR3 length is 17 residues. The CDR3 nucleotides are TGTGCCAGCAGTTCAATCCTACGACCGGGCGGCAATCAGCCCCAGCATTTT. Amino acid sequence: CASSSILRPGGNQPQHF.

This clonotype came up many times. This chain connects TRBV27 to TRBJ2-3; 9 bases are shared with TRBD2. The V segment lost 3 bases and the J segment 0 bases; nucleotides outside the gene matches: 4. The CDR3 covers 16 residues. CDR1 is MNHEY and CDR2 is SMNVEV in the germline V gene (reference sequence). CDR3 loop: CASSFSGGGSTDTQYF. CDR3 bases: TGTGCCAGCAGTTTTAGCGGGGGAGGAAGCACAGATACGCAGTATTTT.

The table lists this clonotype with many counts. Here the CDR3 DNA reads TGTGCCAGCAGCTTCAGATGGACAGGGTCAAGTGGCTACACCTTC. It is translated as CASSFRWTGSSGYTF. The rearrangement uses TRBV7-2 and TRBJ1-2; the match to TRBD1 covers 8 bases. Per the germline V gene, CDR1 is SGHTA and CDR2 is FQGNSA. V was clipped by 3 bases and J by 7 bases; unmatched bases: 10. CDR3 length: 15 amino acids.

The V and J genes are TRBV27 and TRBJ2-1; tentative D call: TRBD1 (7 bases). Between the trimmed V and J ends, which lost 9 bases and 0 bases, there was a span of 15 bases. Germline CDR1 reads MNHEY; CDR2 reads SMNVEV (reference sequence). CDR3 size: 15 residues. In nucleotides, the CDR3 is TGTGCCAGTCGGTCAGGGGGGAGCTCCTACAATGAGCAGTTCTTC. Its translation: CASRSGGSSYNEQFF.

The chain recombines TRBV6-2 or TRBV6-3 with TRBJ2-1, with D uncertain. The ends were cut back, 8 bases at V and 5 bases at J, with 19 bases in the middle. This CDR3 is built from 15 residues. Germline CDR1 MNHEY, CDR2 SVGEGT. CDR3 DNA sequence: TGTGCCAGCGTACGCCCGCTTGGACGGAACAATGAGCAGTTCTTC. It specifies CASVRPLGRNNEQFF.

This clonotype was observed at least ten times. The chain carries TRBV11-2 and TRBJ1-1; 7 nucleotides match TRBD1. The CDR3 loop spans 13 amino acids. J lost 10 bases, V lost 6 bases, and 11 bases had no gene match. CDR1 is SGHAT and CDR2 is FQNNGV in the germline V gene. CDR3 nucleotide sequence: TGTGCCAGCAGTTCCATACGGACAGGCGGAGCTTTCTTT. Translating it yields CASSSIRTGGAFF.